A single sample gave rise to the 8 T cell receptor beta chains below, sequenced in a study of immune heterogeneity within non-small cell lung tumors. Multiplex PCR with 32 V and 13 J primers amplified TCR beta CDR3. Via MiXCR, TCRdb re-called the multiplex PCR reads, giving one row per CDR3 protein. The sample shows fewer than 11,000 distinct CDR3 sequences, approximately 26% of them seen only once. The template consisted of bulk tumor genomic DNA, with 600 ng used per sample. While surgery was under way, several biopsies spaced far apart were taken per primary tumor. Patients underwent curative surgery for untreated, newly diagnosed non-small cell lung cancer. The sequencing input was lung tumor tissue. Every receptor here comes from a woman between 45 and 65 years old with non-small cell lung cancer.

In the case of this clonotype: At one of its ends the junction is not consistent with the germline gene, which may arise from a read error. The gene calls are TRBV2 and TRBJ2-5; 10 bases agree with TRBD2. CDR3 size: 15 residues. Germline lookup yields CDR1 SNHLY and CDR2 FYNNEI. The DNA for the CDR3 is TGTGCCAGCAGTGAAAAGGAGCGGGGGGGGGAGACCCAGCACTTC. Protein product: CASSEKERGGETQHF. Full variable domain (rest looked up from reference TRBV2 and TRBJ2-5): EPEVTQTPSHQVTQMGQEVILRCVPISNHLYFYWYRQILGQKVEFLVSFYNNEISEKSEIFDDQFSVERPDGSNFTLKIRSTKLEDSAMYFCASSEKERGGETQHFGPGTRLLVL.

Points on this clonotype: This may be a read error: a much more frequent sequence differs by one nucleotide. This chain uses TRBV30 with TRBJ2-7, with 11 positions matching TRBD2. CDR3 size: 15 residues. Trimming cost V 2 bases and J 0 bases; bases outside gene matches: 3. Germline values: CDR1 GTSNPN, CDR2 SVGIG (reference sequence). DNA of the CDR3: TGTGCCTGGAGTCCACTAGCGGGGGCCTCCTACGAGCAGTACTTC. Translated: CAWSPLAGASYEQYF.

As to this clonotype: Germline is not matched at one junction end, which may reflect a read error. CDR3 bases: TGTGCCACCATCAGACCTTATTGGGACAGTCCCTCTGGGGCCAACGTCCTCACTTTC. Translation: CATIRPYWDSPSGANVLTF. The chain recombines TRBV15 with TRBJ2-6; 7 bases line up with TRBD1. Germline CDR1 LNHNV, CDR2 YYDKDF (reference sequence). This CDR3 is 19 amino acids long.

This clonotype was observed a few times. The V call is TRBV29-1, the J call TRBJ2-1; D could derive from TRBD1 or TRBD2 (5 bases each). The CDR3 contains 20 residues. Germline CDR1 reads SQVTM; CDR2 reads ANQGSEA. Trimming took 5 bases from V and 0 from J, leaving 29 bases between them. CDR3 loop: CSVSRKPGRSPTSSYNEQFF. The CDR3 DNA reads TGCAGCGTTTCCCGCAAACCGGGACGGTCACCTACAAGCTCCTACAATGAGCAGTTCTTC.

About this clonotype itself: A read error may produce the germline difference seen at one junction end. This sequence joins TRBV6-1 and TRBJ2-7, with D hard to call. CDR3 length equals 15 residues. The germline gives CDR1 MNHNS, CDR2 SASEGT. This chain's CDR3 is CAGSGFGGSSYEQYF. CDR3 nucleotides: TGTGCCGGCAGTGGTTTTGGCGGAAGCTCCTACGAGCAGTACTTC.

Turning to this clonotype: A much larger clone lies a single base off, so this may be a read error. The chain links TRBV10-3 to TRBJ1-2; D gene ambiguous. Germline V gene lookup returns CDR1 ENHRY and CDR2 SYGVKD. This CDR3 is 11 amino acids long. The CDR3 loop reads CAITHSYRYTF. The CDR3 region has the DNA TGTGCCATCACCCATTCCTATCGCTACACCTTC.

This clonotype was observed a handful of times. The chain uses TRBV30 and TRBJ1-1, with TRBD1 identical over 7 bases. The CDR3 contains 14 residues. Germline CDR1 and CDR2: GTSNPN and SVGIG (reference sequence). After removal of 6 bases from V and 11 bases from J, the junction contained 18 bases not matched to a gene. In nucleotides, the CDR3 is TGTGCCTGTTCAACCGGGAGGGGGCCTGCGGGGGCTTTCTTT. Its translation: CACSTGRGPAGAFF.

Of note for this clonotype: A much larger clone lies one base from this, so it may be a read error. The genes are TRBV28 and TRBJ1-4; TRBD1 aligns across 9 bases. Looked up from germline, CDR1 is MDHEN and CDR2 is SYDVKM. V lost 10 bases and J lost 12; bases outside the gene matches: 21. The CDR3 is 16 residues long. CDR3 in DNA: TGTGCCAACAGCCGACGCACAGGGGGCGCCTATATAGAACTGTTTTTT. It codes for CANSRRTGGAYIELFF.